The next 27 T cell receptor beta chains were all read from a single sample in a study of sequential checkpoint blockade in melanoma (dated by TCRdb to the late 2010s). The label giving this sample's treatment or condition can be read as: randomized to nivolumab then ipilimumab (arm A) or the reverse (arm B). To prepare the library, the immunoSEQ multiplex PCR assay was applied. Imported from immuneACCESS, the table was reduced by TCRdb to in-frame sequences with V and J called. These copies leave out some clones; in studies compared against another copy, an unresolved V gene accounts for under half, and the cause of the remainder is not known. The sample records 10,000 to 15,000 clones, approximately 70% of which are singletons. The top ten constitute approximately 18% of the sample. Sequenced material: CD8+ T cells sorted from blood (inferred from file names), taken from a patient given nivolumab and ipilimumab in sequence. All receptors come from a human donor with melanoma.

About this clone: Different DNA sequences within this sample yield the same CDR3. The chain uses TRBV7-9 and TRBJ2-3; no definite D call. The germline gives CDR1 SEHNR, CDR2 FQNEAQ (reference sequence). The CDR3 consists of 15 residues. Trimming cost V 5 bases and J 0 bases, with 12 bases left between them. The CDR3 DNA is TGTGCCAGCAGCCCGCCAGGTCTTAGCACAGATACGCAGTATTTT. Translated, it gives CASSPPGLSTDTQYF.

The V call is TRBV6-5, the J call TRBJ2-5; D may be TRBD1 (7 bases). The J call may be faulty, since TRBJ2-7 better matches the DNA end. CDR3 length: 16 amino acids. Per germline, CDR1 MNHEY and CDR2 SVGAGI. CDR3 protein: CASSYSRAGGFYEQYF. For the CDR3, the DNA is TGTGCCAGCAGTTACTCGAGAGCAGGGGGGTTCTACGAGCAGTACTTC.

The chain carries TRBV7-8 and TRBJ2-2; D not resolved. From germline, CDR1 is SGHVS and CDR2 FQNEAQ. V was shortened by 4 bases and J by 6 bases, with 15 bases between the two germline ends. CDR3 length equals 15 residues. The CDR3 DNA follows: TGTGCCAGCAGCTCTACCTCCGGTGCGGCCGGGGAGCTGTTTTTT. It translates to CASSSTSGAAGELFF.

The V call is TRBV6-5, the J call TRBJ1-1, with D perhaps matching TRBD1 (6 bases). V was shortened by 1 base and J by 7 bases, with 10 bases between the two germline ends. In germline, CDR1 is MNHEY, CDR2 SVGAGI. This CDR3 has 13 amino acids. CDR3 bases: TGTGCCAGCAGTTACTTGACAGGCGATGAAGCTTTCTTT. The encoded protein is CASSYLTGDEAFF.

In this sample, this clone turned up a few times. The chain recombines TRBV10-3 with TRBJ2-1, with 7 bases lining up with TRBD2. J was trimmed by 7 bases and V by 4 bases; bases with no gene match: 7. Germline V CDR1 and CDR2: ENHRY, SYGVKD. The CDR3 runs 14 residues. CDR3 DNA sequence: TGTGCCATCAGTGGGGCGGGAGAGACGAATGAGCAGTTCTTC. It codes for CAISGAGETNEQFF.

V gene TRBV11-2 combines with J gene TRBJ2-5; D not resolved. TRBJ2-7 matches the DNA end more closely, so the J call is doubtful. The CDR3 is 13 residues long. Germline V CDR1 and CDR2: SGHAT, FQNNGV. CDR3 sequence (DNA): TGTGCCAGCAGCTCCCATGGGGCCTACGAGCAGTACTTC. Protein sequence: CASSSHGAYEQYF.

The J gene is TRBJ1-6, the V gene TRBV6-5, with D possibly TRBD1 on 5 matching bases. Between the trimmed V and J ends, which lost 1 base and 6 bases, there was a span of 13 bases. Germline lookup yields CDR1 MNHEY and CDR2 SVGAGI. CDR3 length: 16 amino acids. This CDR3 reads CASSYLEQVFNSPLHF. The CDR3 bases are TGTGCCAGCAGTTACTTAGAACAGGTTTTTAATTCACCCCTCCACTTT.

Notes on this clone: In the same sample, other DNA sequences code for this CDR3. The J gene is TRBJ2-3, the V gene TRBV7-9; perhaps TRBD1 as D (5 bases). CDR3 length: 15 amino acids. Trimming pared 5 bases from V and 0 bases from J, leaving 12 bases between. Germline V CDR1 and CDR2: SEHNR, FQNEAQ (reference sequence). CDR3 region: CASSGTGISTDTQYF. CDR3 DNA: TGTGCCAGCAGCGGAACAGGAATTAGCACAGATACGCAGTATTTT.

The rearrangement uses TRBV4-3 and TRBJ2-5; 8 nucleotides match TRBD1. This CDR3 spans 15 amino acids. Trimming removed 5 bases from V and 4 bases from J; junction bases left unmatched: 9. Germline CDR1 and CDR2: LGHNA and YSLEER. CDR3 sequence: CASSSRTGFSETQYF. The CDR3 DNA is TGCGCCAGCAGCTCGCGGACAGGGTTCTCAGAGACCCAGTACTTC.

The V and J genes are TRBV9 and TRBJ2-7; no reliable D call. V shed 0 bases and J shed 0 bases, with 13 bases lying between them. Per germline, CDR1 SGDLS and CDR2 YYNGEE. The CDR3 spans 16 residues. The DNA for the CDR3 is TGTGCCAGCAGCGTAGGTTACGGGTCCAGCTCCTACGAGCAGTACTTC. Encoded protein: CASSVGYGSSSYEQYF.

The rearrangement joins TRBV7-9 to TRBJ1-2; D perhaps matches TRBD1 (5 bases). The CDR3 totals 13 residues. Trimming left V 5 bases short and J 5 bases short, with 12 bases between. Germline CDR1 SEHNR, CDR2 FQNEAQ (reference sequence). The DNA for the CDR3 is TGTGCCAGCAGCCTTATTGACAGATATGGCTACACCTTC. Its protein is CASSLIDRYGYTF.

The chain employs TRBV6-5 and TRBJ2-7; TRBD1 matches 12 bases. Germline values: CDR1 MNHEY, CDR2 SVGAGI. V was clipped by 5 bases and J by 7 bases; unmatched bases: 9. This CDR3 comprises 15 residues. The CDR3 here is CASSLGQGAWEEQYF. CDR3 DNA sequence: TGTGCCAGCAGTCTGGGACAGGGGGCTTGGGAAGAGCAGTACTTC.

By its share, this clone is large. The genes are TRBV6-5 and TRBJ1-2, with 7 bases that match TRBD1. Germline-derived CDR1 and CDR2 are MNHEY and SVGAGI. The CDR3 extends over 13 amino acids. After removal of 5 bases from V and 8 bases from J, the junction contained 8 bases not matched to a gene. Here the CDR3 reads CASSLSGGRGYTF. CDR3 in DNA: TGTGCCAGCAGTCTCTCAGGGGGAAGGGGCTACACCTTC.

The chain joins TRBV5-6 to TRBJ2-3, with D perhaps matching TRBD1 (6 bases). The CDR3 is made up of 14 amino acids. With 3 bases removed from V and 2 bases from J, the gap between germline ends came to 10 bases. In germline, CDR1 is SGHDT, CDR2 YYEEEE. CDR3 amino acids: CASSWGTTTDTQYF. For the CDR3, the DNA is TGTGCCAGCAGCTGGGGGACAACCACAGATACGCAGTATTTT.

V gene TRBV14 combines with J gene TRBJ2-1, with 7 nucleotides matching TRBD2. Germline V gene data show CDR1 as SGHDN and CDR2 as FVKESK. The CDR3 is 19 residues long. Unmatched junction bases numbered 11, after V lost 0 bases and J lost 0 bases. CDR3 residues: CASSQDPRKRGSSYNEQFF. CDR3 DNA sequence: TGTGCCAGCAGCCAAGACCCCCGTAAGCGGGGAAGCTCCTACAATGAGCAGTTCTTC. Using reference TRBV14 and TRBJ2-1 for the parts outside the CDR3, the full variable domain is EAGVTQFPSHSVIEKGQTVTLRCDPISGHDNLYWYRRVMGKEIKFLLHFVKESKQDESGMPNNRFLAERTGGTYSTLKVQPAELEDSGVYFCASSQDPRKRGSSYNEQFFGPGTRLTVL.

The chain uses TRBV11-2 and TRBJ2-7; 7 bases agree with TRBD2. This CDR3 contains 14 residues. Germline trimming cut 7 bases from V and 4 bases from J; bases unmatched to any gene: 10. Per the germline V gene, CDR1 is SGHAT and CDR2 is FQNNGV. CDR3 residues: CASTTGGSGYEQYF. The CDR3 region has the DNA TGTGCCAGCACCACCGGGGGTAGCGGGTACGAGCAGTACTTC.

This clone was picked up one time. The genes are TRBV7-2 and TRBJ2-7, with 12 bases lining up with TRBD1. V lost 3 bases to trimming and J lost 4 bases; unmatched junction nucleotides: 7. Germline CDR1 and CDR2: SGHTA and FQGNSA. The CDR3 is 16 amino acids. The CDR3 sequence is CASSFSRDRGLYEQYF. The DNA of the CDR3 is TGTGCCAGCAGCTTCTCCCGGGACAGGGGGCTATACGAGCAGTACTTC.

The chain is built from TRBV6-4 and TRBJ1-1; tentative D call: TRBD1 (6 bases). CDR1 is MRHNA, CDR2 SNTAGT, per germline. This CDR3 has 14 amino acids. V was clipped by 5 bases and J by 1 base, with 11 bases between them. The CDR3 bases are TGTGCCAGCAGTCCACAGGGAACGAACACTGAAGCTTTCTTT. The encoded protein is CASSPQGTNTEAFF.

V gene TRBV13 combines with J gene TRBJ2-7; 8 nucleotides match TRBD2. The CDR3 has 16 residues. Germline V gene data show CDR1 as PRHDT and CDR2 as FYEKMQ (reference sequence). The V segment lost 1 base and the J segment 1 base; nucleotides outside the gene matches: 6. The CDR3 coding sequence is TGTGCCAGCAGCTTAGCCGGGGGGGCCGGATCCTACGAGCAGTACTTC. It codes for CASSLAGGAGSYEQYF.

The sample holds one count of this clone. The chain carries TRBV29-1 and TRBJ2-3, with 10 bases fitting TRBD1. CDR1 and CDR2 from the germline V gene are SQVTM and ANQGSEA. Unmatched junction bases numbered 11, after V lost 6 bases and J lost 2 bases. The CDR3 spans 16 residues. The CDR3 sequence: CSVRGDRGFDTDTQYF. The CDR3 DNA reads TGCAGCGTGAGGGGGGACAGGGGATTCGACACAGATACGCAGTATTTT.

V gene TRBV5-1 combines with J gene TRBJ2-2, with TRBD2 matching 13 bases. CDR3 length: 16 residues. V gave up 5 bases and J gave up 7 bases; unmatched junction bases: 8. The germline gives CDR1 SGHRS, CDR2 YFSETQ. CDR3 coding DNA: TGCGCCAGCAGACCGGGACTAGCGGGGCAGGGCGGGGAGCTGTTTTTT. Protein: CASRPGLAGQGGELFF.

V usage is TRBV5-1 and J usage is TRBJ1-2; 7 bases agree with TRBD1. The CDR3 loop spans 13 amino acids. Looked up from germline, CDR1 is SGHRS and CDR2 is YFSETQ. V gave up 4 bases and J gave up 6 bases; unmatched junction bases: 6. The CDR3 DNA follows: TGCGCCAGCAGCGTGACAGGGTTGGATGGCTACACCTTC. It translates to CASSVTGLDGYTF.

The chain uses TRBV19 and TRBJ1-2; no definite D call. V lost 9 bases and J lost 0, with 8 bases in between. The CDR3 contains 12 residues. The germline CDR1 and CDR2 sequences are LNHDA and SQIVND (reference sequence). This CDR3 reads CASPGANYGYTF. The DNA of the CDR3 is TGTGCCAGCCCGGGTGCTAACTATGGCTACACCTTC. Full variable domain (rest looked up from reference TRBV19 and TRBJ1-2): DGGITQSPKYLFRKEGQNVTLSCEQNLNHDAMYWYRQDPGQGLRLIYYSQIVNDFQKGDIAEGYSVSREKKESFPLTVTSAQKNPTAFYLCASPGANYGYTFGSGTRLTVV.

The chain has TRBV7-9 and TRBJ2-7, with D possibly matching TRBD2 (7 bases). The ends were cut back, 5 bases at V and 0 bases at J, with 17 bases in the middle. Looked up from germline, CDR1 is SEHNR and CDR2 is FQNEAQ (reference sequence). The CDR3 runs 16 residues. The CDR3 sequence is CASSGRGGQASYEQYF. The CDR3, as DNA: TGTGCCAGCAGCGGTAGGGGGGGGCAGGCCTCCTACGAGCAGTACTTC.

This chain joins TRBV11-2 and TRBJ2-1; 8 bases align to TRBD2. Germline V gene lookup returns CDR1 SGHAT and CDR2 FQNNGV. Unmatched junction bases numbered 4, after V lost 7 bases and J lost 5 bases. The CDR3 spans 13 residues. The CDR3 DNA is TGTGCCAGCAAACGGGGGGGCCACAATGAGCAGTTCTTC. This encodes CASKRGGHNEQFF.

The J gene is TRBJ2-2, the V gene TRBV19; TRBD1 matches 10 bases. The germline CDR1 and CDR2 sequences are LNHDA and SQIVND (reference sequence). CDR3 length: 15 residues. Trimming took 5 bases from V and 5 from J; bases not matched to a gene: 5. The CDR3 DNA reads TGTGCCAGTAGTCTCCGGGACAGGGGTACCGGGGAGCTGTTTTTT. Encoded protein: CASSLRDRGTGELFF. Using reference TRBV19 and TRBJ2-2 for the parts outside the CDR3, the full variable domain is DGGITQSPKYLFRKEGQNVTLSCEQNLNHDAMYWYRQDPGQGLRLIYYSQIVNDFQKGDIAEGYSVSREKKESFPLTVTSAQKNPTAFYLCASSLRDRGTGELFFGEGSRLTVL.

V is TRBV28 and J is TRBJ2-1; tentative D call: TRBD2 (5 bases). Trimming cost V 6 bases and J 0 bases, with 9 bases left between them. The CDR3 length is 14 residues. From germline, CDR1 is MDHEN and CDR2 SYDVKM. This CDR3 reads CASRAGSSYNEQFF. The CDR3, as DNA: TGTGCCAGCAGGGCGGGTAGCTCCTACAATGAGCAGTTCTTC.